The rows below give T cell receptor beta chains drawn from one sample of a study of monozygotic twins with inflammatory bowel disease. With the 5' RACE reads reprocessed, TCRdb shows one record per CDR3 protein and no DNA. This table lists 330,000 or so distinct CDR3 sequences. The sequenced material came from blood. The receptors were sampled from a human donor with ulcerative colitis or Crohn's disease, or a healthy co-twin of an affected twin (not recorded which). Each CDR3 is given with its conserved first and last residue.

length	V	J	CDR3
11	TRBV29-1	TRBJ2-7	CSARRGDEQYF
17	TRBV14	TRBJ2-3	CASSQVGGLAGVDTQYF
12	TRBV12-3/TRBV12-4	TRBJ2-5	CASDDHQETQYF
14	TRBV12-3/TRBV12-4	TRBJ2-5	CASSFHGRRETQYF
17	TRBV6-5	TRBJ1-6	CASSYGLGQGGNSPLHF
14	TRBV5-1	TRBJ2-2	CASSLKTYTGELFF
15	TRBV20-1	TRBJ2-1	CSATSGRSFYNEQFF
15	TRBV5-1	TRBJ2-5	CASSLGSFLMETQYF
16	TRBV5-1	TRBJ2-5	CASSLSLAGFQETQYF
17	TRBV29-1	TRBJ2-7	CSVEMNRLRVRAYEQYF
13	TRBV7-3	TRBJ2-1	CASSARQGNEQFF
11	TRBV12-3/TRBV12-4	TRBJ1-1	CAVRQNTEAFF
12	TRBV20-1	TRBJ2-3	CSASAGADTQYF
15	TRBV28	TRBJ2-1	CASSSGGASYNEQFF
15	TRBV28	TRBJ1-5	CASRKTGVRLQPQHF
14	TRBV18	TRBJ2-7	CASSPGPSSYEQYF
14	TRBV4-1	TRBJ2-7	CASSQGTSGYEQYF
16	TRBV28	TRBJ2-5	CASSTLLTSGQETQYF
15	TRBV6-9	TRBJ1-2	CASIPPGQPRSGYTF
12	TRBV30	TRBJ1-3	CAWAFSGNTIYF
18	TRBV25-1	TRBJ2-5	CASTPPRLAGGLRETQYF
14	TRBV20-1	TRBJ1-4	CSARGLRGNEKLFF
14	TRBV29-1	TRBJ2-1	CSAWGLAGANEQFF
11	TRBV29-1	TRBJ1-1	CSVGGRTEAFF
17	TRBV7-2	TRBJ2-5	CASTHYNRPGPPETQYF
19	TRBV5-1	TRBJ2-7	CASSLVGTGDLLRSYEQYF
15	TRBV11-2	TRBJ2-7	CASSLGPGIFYEQYF
14	TRBV7-9	TRBJ1-2	CASSSGRDTYGYTF
16	TRBV19	TRBJ1-1	CASSHFLGQGTGEVFF
15	TRBV6-5	TRBJ2-1	CASSWPEGGPNEQFF
14	TRBV20-1	TRBJ2-7	CSARSGGVNYEQYF
11	TRBV19	TRBJ1-1	CATRGLTEAFF
13	TRBV7-2	TRBJ1-2	CASSLSRDYGYTF
16	TRBV5-8	TRBJ2-7	CASSFQLAGSSYEQYF
15	TRBV12-3/TRBV12-4	TRBJ2-1	CASSGGRNLYNEQFF
15	TRBV7-9	TRBJ1-2	CASSLEGRVTYGYTF
16	TRBV27	TRBJ1-2	CASSTSGTITLYGYTF
13	TRBV6-5	TRBJ1-1	CASSPRQNTEAFF
13	TRBV2	TRBJ2-7	CASSVRETYEQYF